The 27 T cell receptor beta chains listed next were all sequenced from one sample in a study of memory CD4+ T cells and cytomegalovirus serostatus. Single viable CD3+CD4+CD8-CD45RO+ cells were sorted as the memory CD4+ T cells. Assay used: immunoSEQ multiplex PCR; TCRdb lists only in-frame clones, some missing. The profile shows 48,000 or so clones, 78% of them singletons. The sequencing sample was made of memory CD4+ T cells from blood. These TCRs come from an adult in good health and CMV-seronegative.

The chain joins TRBV6-8 to TRBJ2-5; D could derive from TRBD1 or TRBD2 (7 bases each). Trimming removed 2 bases at V and 5 bases at J, with 21 bases between. Germline V gene lookup returns CDR1 MNHGY and CDR2 SAAAGT. The CDR3 runs to 17 residues. DNA of the CDR3: TGTGCCAGCAGTTACCGAGTTTGGGAGGGGGCCTGGGAGACCCAGTACTTC. Translation: CASSYRVWEGAWETQYF.

In this sample, this clone turned up a few times. The chain combines TRBV10-3 with TRBJ2-1; a weak D match, TRBD2 (5 bases). The CDR3 has 17 amino acids. V lost 0 bases and J lost 8, with 20 bases in between. Germline V gene sequence: CDR1 ENHRY, CDR2 SYGVKD. CDR3 DNA sequence: TGTGCCATCAGTGAGTCAGAGATGGAGGTCCCCAGAGATGAGCAGTTCTTC. Translation: CAISESEMEVPRDEQFF.

The genes are TRBV7-2 and TRBJ1-1, with D maybe TRBD1 (6 bases). The V and J ends lost 4 bases and 5 bases respectively, with 20 bases between them. The CDR3 contains 16 residues. The germline CDR1 and CDR2 sequences are SGHTA and FQGNSA. CDR3 residues: CASSSQGRTALTEAFF. The CDR3 DNA sequence: TGTGCCAGCAGCTCCCAGGGACGGACAGCCTTAACTGAAGCTTTCTTT.

This chain links TRBV5-4 with TRBJ2-2; 8 bases agree with TRBD2. The germline V gene encodes CDR1 SGHNT and CDR2 YYREEE (reference sequence). The CDR3 runs 14 residues. V gave up 4 bases and J gave up 5 bases; unmatched junction bases: 4. The CDR3 loop reads CASSPRGETGELFF. As DNA, the CDR3 is TGTGCCAGCAGCCCGCGGGGGGAAACCGGGGAGCTGTTTTTT.

The chain employs TRBV28 and TRBJ1-3; D possibly corresponds to TRBD1 (5 bases). The germline V gene has CDR1 MDHEN and CDR2 SYDVKM. V was shortened by 5 bases and J by 5 bases, with 10 bases between the two germline ends. This CDR3 has 13 residues. The DNA of the CDR3 is TGTGCCAGCAGTAGATCAGGGCGAAACACCATATATTTT. Translated, it gives CASSRSGRNTIYF.

This clone appeared a single time. For the CDR3, the DNA is TGTGCCAGCAGCCAAGCGCAGACAGGGTACTCTGGGGCCAACGTCCTGACTTTC. Translated: CASSQAQTGYSGANVLTF. This chain joins TRBV4-2 and TRBJ2-6, with 7 bases matching TRBD1. The CDR3 consists of 18 residues. V lost 1 base, J lost 0 bases, and 6 bases stayed unmatched. Germline V lookup: CDR1 LGHNA, CDR2 YNFKEQ.

V usage is TRBV28 and J usage is TRBJ2-7; TRBD1 aligns across 9 bases. The germline CDR1 and CDR2 sequences are MDHEN and SYDVKM. V lost 5 bases to trimming and J lost 2 bases; unmatched junction nucleotides: 4. This CDR3 is built from 14 residues. CDR3 region: CASSRGTGTYEQYF. The DNA of the CDR3 is TGTGCCAGCAGTCGCGGGACAGGGACCTACGAGCAGTACTTC. Full variable domain (missing parts from reference TRBV28 and TRBJ2-7): DVKVTQSSRYLVKRTGEKVFLECVQDMDHENMFWYRQDPGLGLRLIYFSYDVKMKEKGDIPEGYSVSREKKERFSLILESASTNQTSMYLCASSRGTGTYEQYFGPGTRLTVT.

In this sample, this clone turned up once. The CDR3, as DNA: TGCGCCAGCAGCTTGCAGGGGGCGAGCAATCAGCCCCAGCATTTT. It encodes CASSLQGASNQPQHF. The chain employs TRBV5-1 and TRBJ1-5; 8 nucleotides align to TRBD1. Per germline, CDR1 SGHRS and CDR2 YFSETQ. The CDR3 extends over 15 amino acids. V lost 1 base and J lost 1; bases outside the gene matches: 1.

This clone has a single count. The V call is TRBV27, the J call TRBJ1-2; maybe TRBD1 (5 bases). V lost 6 bases, J lost 5 bases, and 16 bases lay in between. Germline V gene data show CDR1 as MNHEY and CDR2 as SMNVEV (reference sequence). The length of the CDR3 is 14 residues. The CDR3 sequence: CASSPGPGGYGYTF. The CDR3 region has the DNA TGTGCCAGCAGCCCCGGGCCGGGGGGTTATGGCTACACCTTC.

This chain uses TRBV6-1 with TRBJ1-2; D unclear. Germline V lookup: CDR1 MNHNS, CDR2 SASEGT. The CDR3 length is 12 residues. V was clipped by 1 base and J by 5 bases, with 5 bases between them. CDR3 nucleotides: TGTGCCAGCAGTGAAGAGAAGTATGGCTACACCTTC. It translates to CASSEEKYGYTF.

This clone has just a few counts. The chain carries TRBV2 and TRBJ1-1; perhaps TRBD1 as D (5 bases). Germline V gene sequence: CDR1 SNHLY, CDR2 FYNNEI. This CDR3 contains 15 residues. Trimming removed 1 base at V and 3 bases at J, with 12 bases between. The CDR3 is CASSEVGGSYTEAFF. CDR3 nucleotide sequence: TGTGCCAGCAGTGAAGTGGGGGGTTCCTACACTGAAGCTTTCTTT. Together with reference TRBV2 and TRBJ1-1, the CDR3 gives the full variable domain: EPEVTQTPSHQVTQMGQEVILRCVPISNHLYFYWYRQILGQKVEFLVSFYNNEISEKSEIFDDQFSVERPDGSNFTLKIRSTKLEDSAMYFCASSEVGGSYTEAFFGQGTRLTVV.

The gene calls are TRBV6-6 and TRBJ2-7; 7 bases fit TRBD2. Germline V gene lookup returns CDR1 MNHNY and CDR2 SVGAGI (reference sequence). The CDR3 extends over 16 amino acids. The junction had 7 bases not matched to a gene; V was cut back by 0 bases and J by 2 bases. The CDR3 region has the DNA TGTGCCAGCAGTTACTCGGGAGGGATGAAGCCCTACGAGCAGTACTTC. This sequence encodes CASSYSGGMKPYEQYF.

The J gene is TRBJ1-4, the V gene TRBV4-1; the D gene is possibly TRBD1 (5 bases). Deletions cut 6 bases from V and 1 base from J, with 9 bases between. Germline CDR1 is MGHRA and CDR2 is YSYEKL. CDR3 length equals 14 residues. The CDR3 spells CASSHGGTNEKLFF. CDR3 coding DNA: TGCGCCAGCAGTCATGGGGGAACTAATGAAAAACTGTTTTTT.

Note on this clone: A read error may produce the germline difference seen at one junction end. The rearrangement uses TRBV5-6 and TRBJ2-5, with D uncertain. Per germline, CDR1 SGHDT and CDR2 YYEEEE. This CDR3 has 16 amino acids. This chain's CDR3 is CASRLGRKLYQETQYF. In DNA form, the CDR3 reads TGTGCCAGCAGGTTGGGCAGAAAATTGTACCAAGAGACCCAGTACTTC.

CDR3 amino acids: CASKAAGTGKNIQYF. CDR3 DNA: TGTGCCAGCAAAGCCGCCGGGACAGGGAAAAACATTCAGTACTTC. The gene calls are TRBV27 and TRBJ2-4, with 9 positions matching TRBD1. CDR3 length equals 15 residues. Germline V lookup: CDR1 MNHEY, CDR2 SMNVEV (reference sequence). V dropped 7 bases and J dropped 4; count of bases not matched to a gene: 8.

The chain uses TRBV10-3 and TRBJ2-7, with 10 bases matching TRBD2. Trimming cost V 4 bases and J 5 bases; bases outside gene matches: 2. The CDR3 is 13 residues long. Germline V CDR1 and CDR2: ENHRY, SYGVKD. The CDR3 protein is CAISALAGDEQYF. The CDR3 DNA sequence: TGTGCCATCAGTGCCCTAGCGGGAGACGAGCAGTACTTC.

This clone appeared a few times. The chain has TRBV19 and TRBJ1-1, with TRBD1 matching over 8 bases. The CDR3 is made up of 11 amino acids. Trimming at V came to 6 bases and at J to 10 bases, leaving 4 bases not matched to a gene. Germline CDR1 reads LNHDA; CDR2 reads SQIVND (reference sequence). CDR3 sequence reads: CASSQGAAAFF. The CDR3 coding sequence is TGTGCCAGTAGCCAGGGGGCTGCAGCTTTCTTT.

The chain links TRBV7-2 to TRBJ2-5; D not resolved. CDR3 length: 13 amino acids. Deletions cut 5 bases from V and 4 bases from J, with 11 bases between. Germline lookup yields CDR1 SGHTA and CDR2 FQGNSA. The CDR3 loop is CASSARPVETQYF. In DNA form, the CDR3 reads TGTGCCAGCAGCGCCCGTCCCGTAGAGACCCAGTACTTC.

This clone was found once. The chain recombines TRBV4-2 with TRBJ1-4, with a tentative D call TRBD1 (6 bases). The length of the CDR3 is 18 residues. The V and J ends lost 1 base and 7 bases respectively, with 22 bases between them. In germline, CDR1 is LGHNA, CDR2 YNFKEQ. The CDR3 spells CASSQGGQGRLIGEKLFF. The CDR3 DNA is TGTGCCAGCAGCCAAGGAGGGCAGGGGCGTCTTATCGGTGAAAAACTGTTTTTT.

This sequence joins TRBV11-3 and TRBJ2-2, with 7 bases aligning to TRBD1. Germline V lookup: CDR1 SGHNT, CDR2 YENEEA. The V segment lost 3 bases and the J segment 5 bases; nucleotides outside the gene matches: 6. This CDR3 has 15 amino acids. The CDR3 DNA reads TGTGCCAGCAGCTTGGAGGCAGGGGGAACCGGGGAGCTGTTTTTT. Translation gives CASSLEAGGTGELFF.

The V gene is TRBV9, the J gene TRBJ1-1; no reliable D call. This CDR3 is built from 11 residues. The germline gives CDR1 SGDLS, CDR2 YYNGEE. V lost 3 bases and J 8 bases, leaving 8 bases between the germline ends. This CDR3 reads CASSEVFEAFF. The CDR3 DNA reads as TGTGCCAGCAGCGAAGTTTTCGAAGCTTTCTTT.

The chain combines TRBV7-2 with TRBJ2-5, with 10 bases that match TRBD1. J gave up 6 bases and V 4 bases, and 5 bases lay outside the gene matches. The germline V gene encodes CDR1 SGHTA and CDR2 FQGNSA. The CDR3 is 14 residues long. CDR3 amino acids: CASSSGQGGKTQYF. The CDR3 DNA sequence: TGTGCCAGCAGCTCCGGACAGGGGGGGAAGACCCAGTACTTC.

This clone was seen a few times. The V call is TRBV5-1, the J call TRBJ2-1; 13 bases align to TRBD2. V lost 3 bases, J lost 7 bases, and 16 bases stayed unmatched. The germline V gene encodes CDR1 SGHRS and CDR2 YFSETQ. This CDR3 region has 19 residues. The CDR3 reads CASSSRGLGLLAGGNEQFF. The CDR3 bases are TGCGCCAGCAGCTCACGGGGCCTAGGGTTACTAGCGGGAGGGAATGAGCAGTTCTTC.

This clone is deemed medium-sized (0.01 to 0.1%). The chain has TRBV7-8 and TRBJ1-1; weak D call: TRBD1 (5 bases). V was clipped by 1 base and J by 11 bases, with 17 bases between them. The germline V gene encodes CDR1 SGHVS and CDR2 FQNEAQ. This CDR3 is 14 amino acids long. The CDR3 bases are TGTGCCAGCAGCTTAGGGTCGGGGGTTCGTAGTGCTTTCTTT. Translating gives CASSLGSGVRSAFF.

V is TRBV10-3 and J is TRBJ1-1, with D maybe TRBD1 (6 bases). The germline V gene has CDR1 ENHRY and CDR2 SYGVKD. The CDR3 is 16 amino acids. Trimming took 6 bases from V and 0 from J, leaving 17 bases between them. The CDR3 region has the DNA TGTGCCATCAGGACTAGGGGGGGGGAACTGAACACTGAAGCTTTCTTT. Translating it yields CAIRTRGGELNTEAFF.

The rearrangement uses TRBV5-6 and TRBJ2-7, with 11 bases aligning to TRBD1. Trimming removed 4 bases from V and 4 bases from J; junction bases left unmatched: 7. CDR3 length: 15 residues. Germline lookup yields CDR1 SGHDT and CDR2 YYEEEE. CDR3 sequence (DNA): TGTGCCAGCAGCCCAGCCTGGGACAGGGGGTACGAGCAGTACTTC. Translating gives CASSPAWDRGYEQYF. The whole variable domain, filled in from reference TRBV5-6 and TRBJ2-7, reads DAGVTQSPTHLIKTRGQQVTLRCSPKSGHDTVSWYQQALGQGPQFIFQYYEEEERQRGNFPDRFSGHQFPNYSSELNVNALLLGDSALYLCASSPAWDRGYEQYFGPGTRLTVT.

The V gene is TRBV25-1, the J gene TRBJ1-4; no clear D. V lost 6 bases and J lost 5, with 13 bases in between. Germline values: CDR1 MGHDK, CDR2 SYGVNS. This CDR3 region has 14 residues. This chain's CDR3 is CASRSQKLNEKLFF. The CDR3 region has the DNA TGTGCCAGCAGAAGTCAAAAATTGAATGAAAAACTGTTTTTT.